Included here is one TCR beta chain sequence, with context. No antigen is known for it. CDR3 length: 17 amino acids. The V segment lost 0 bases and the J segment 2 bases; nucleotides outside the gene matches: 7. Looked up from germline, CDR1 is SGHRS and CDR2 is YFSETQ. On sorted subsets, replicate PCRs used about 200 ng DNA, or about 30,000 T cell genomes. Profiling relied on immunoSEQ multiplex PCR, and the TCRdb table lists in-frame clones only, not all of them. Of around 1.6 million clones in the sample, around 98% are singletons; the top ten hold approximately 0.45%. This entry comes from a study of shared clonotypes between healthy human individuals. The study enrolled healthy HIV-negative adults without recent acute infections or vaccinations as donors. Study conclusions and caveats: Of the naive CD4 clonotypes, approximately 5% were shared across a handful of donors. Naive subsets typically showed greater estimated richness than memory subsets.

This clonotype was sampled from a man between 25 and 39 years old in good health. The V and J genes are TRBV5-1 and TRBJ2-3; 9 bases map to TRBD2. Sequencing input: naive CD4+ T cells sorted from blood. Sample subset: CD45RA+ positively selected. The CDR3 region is CASSLEASGTYTDTQYF. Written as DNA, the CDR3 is TGCGCCAGCAGCTTGGAGGCTAGCGGGACTTACACAGATACGCAGTATTTT.